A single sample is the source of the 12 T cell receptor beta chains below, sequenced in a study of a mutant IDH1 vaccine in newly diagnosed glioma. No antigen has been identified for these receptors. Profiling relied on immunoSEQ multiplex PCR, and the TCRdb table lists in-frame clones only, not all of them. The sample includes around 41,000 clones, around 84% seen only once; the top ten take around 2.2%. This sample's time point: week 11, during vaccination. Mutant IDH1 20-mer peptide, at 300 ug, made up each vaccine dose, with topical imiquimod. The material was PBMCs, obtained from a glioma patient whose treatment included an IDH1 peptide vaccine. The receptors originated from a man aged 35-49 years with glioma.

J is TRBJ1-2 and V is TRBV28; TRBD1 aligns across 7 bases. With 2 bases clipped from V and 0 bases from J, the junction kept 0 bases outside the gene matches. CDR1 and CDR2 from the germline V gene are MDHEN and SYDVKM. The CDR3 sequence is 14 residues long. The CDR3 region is CASSLGQANYGYTF. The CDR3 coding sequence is TGTGCCAGCAGTTTAGGACAGGCTAACTATGGCTACACCTTC.

The CDR3 DNA sequence: TGTGCCATCAGTGAGACTACTAGCCAGTTCTTC. It yields the protein CAISETTSQFF. V and J are TRBV10-3 and TRBJ2-1; perhaps TRBD2 as D (6 bases). This CDR3 contains 11 residues. CDR1 is ENHRY and CDR2 is SYGVKD in the germline V gene. The germline V and J ends were trimmed by 2 bases and 13 bases, with 9 bases remaining between them.

The CDR3 protein is CASSLRGSGRLREQFF. The CDR3 DNA sequence: TGTGCCAGCAGCCTCAGGGGGAGCGGGAGATTGCGTGAGCAGTTCTTC. The gene calls are TRBV14 and TRBJ2-1, with a possible D match to TRBD2 (8 bases). This CDR3 is 16 amino acids long. Germline CDR1 is SGHDN and CDR2 is FVKESK. With 4 bases removed from V and 9 bases from J, the gap between germline ends came to 22 bases.

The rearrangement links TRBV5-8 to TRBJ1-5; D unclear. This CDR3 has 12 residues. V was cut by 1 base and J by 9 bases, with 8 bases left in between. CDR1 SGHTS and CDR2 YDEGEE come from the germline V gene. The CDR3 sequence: CASSLIPSPQHF. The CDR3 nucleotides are TGTGCCAGCAGCTTGATTCCCTCGCCCCAGCATTTT.

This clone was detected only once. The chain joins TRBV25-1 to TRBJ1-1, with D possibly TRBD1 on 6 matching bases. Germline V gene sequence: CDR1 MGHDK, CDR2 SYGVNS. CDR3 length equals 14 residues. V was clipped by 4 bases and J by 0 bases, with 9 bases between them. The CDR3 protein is CASSGGTLNTEAFF. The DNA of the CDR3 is TGTGCCAGCAGTGGGGGGACATTGAACACTGAAGCTTTCTTT. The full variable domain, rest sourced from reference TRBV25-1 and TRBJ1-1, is EADIYQTPRYLVIGTGKKITLECSQTMGHDKMYWYQQDPGMELHLIHYSYGVNSTEKGDLSSESTVSRIRTEHFPLTLESARPSHTSQYLCASSGGTLNTEAFFGQGTRLTVV.

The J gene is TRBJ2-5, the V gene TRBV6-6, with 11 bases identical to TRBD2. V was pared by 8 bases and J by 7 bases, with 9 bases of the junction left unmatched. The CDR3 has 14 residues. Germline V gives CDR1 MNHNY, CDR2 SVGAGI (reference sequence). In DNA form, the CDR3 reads TGTGCCAGCTCAACTAGCGGGAGCCGTGTGACCCAGTACTTC. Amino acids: CASSTSGSRVTQYF.

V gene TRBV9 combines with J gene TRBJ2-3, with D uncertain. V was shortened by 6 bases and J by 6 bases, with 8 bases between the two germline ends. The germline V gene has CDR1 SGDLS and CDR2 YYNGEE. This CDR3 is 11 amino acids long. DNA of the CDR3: TGTGCCAGCAACCCGAGGGATACGCAGTATTTT. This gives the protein CASNPRDTQYF.

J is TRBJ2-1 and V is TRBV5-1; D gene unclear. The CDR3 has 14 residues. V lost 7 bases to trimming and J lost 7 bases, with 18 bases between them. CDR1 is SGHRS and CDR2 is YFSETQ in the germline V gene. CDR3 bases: TGCGCCAGCCTTGCAGAACCTTTCTCAAATGAGCAGTTCTTC. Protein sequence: CASLAEPFSNEQFF. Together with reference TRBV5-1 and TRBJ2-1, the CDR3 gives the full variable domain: KAGVTQTPRYLIKTRGQQVTLSCSPISGHRSVSWYQQTPGQGLQFLFEYFSETQRNKGNFPGRFSGRQFSNSRSEMNVSTLELGDSALYLCASLAEPFSNEQFFGPGTRLTVL.

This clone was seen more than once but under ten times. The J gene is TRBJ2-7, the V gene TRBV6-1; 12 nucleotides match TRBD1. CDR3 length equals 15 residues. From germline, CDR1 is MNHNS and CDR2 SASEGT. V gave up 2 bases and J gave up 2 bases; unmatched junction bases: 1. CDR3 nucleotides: TGTGCCAGCAGTGAAAGGGACAGGGGGCCCTACGAGCAGTACTTC. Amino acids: CASSERDRGPYEQYF.

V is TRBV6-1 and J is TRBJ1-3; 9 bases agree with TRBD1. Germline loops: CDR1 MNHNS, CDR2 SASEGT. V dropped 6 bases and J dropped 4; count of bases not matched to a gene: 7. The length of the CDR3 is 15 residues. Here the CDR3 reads CASSPQGARGNTIYF. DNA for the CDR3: TGTGCCAGCAGCCCACAGGGGGCGCGGGGAAACACCATATATTTT.

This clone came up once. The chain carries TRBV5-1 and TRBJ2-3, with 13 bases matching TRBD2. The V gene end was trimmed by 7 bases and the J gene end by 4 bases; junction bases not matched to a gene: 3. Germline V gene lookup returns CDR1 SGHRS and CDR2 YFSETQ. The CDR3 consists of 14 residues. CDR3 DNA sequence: TGCGCCAGCGGACTAGCGGGAGTTCCAGATACGCAGTATTTT. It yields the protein CASGLAGVPDTQYF. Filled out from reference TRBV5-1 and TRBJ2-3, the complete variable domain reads KAGVTQTPRYLIKTRGQQVTLSCSPISGHRSVSWYQQTPGQGLQFLFEYFSETQRNKGNFPGRFSGRQFSNSRSEMNVSTLELGDSALYLCASGLAGVPDTQYFGPGTRLTVL.

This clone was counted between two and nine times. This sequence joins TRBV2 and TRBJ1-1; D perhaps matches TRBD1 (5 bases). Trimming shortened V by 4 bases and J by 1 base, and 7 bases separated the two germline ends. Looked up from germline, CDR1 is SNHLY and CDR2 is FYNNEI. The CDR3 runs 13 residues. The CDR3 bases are TGTGCCAGCAGTGGTCAGGGGAACACTGAAGCTTTCTTT. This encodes CASSGQGNTEAFF.